Listed below are T cell receptor beta chains from one sample, sequenced in a study of blood T cell repertoires in COVID-19. Only in-frame clones appear in the TCRdb table, and some are missing; sequencing was by immunoSEQ multiplex PCR. The table has roughly 100,000 clones, 86% seen once; the top ten hold roughly a sixth. The sequenced sample consisted of peripheral blood. The receptors were gathered from an elderly woman with acute or convalescent COVID-19. The CDR3 runs from the conserved cysteine through the conserved F or W. D genes are given only for firm matches. Only some rows state a clone size, as once, few, many or a class for expanded clones.

j_call,d_call,v_call,cdr3_length,clone_size,cdr3_nt,cdr3_aa
TRBJ2-7,NA,TRBV30,11,NA,TGTGCCTGGGGATGGGCGTACGAGCAGTACTTC,CAWGWAYEQYF
TRBJ1-5,NA,TRBV6-2/TRBV6-3,16,NA,TGTGCCAGCAGTTACTTCGCCCCGCGGAGCAATCAGCCCCAGCATTTT,CASSYFAPRSNQPQHF
TRBJ2-1,TRBD2,TRBV13,15,NA,TGTGCCAGCAGAGGACTAGCGGGGGCCTACAATGAGCAGTTCTTC,CASRGLAGAYNEQFF
TRBJ1-2,NA,TRBV28,11,NA,TGTGCCAGCAGTCTCCCGACCGGGTACACCTTC,CASSLPTGYTF
TRBJ1-6,TRBD1,TRBV12-5,16,NA,TGTGCTAGTGGTTTGGTGTTGCGGGACAGGGGTCCACCCCTCCACTTT,CASGLVLRDRGPPLHF
TRBJ1-4,TRBD1,TRBV19,14,NA,TGTGCCAGTACCCTGGGACAGGGTTTTGAAAAACTGTTTTTT,CASTLGQGFEKLFF
TRBJ1-1,NA,TRBV7-9,14,few,TGTGCCAGCAGCTTAGGGGCAGGGCACACTGAAGCTTTCTTT,CASSLGAGHTEAFF
TRBJ1-1,NA,TRBV5-4,16,NA,TGTGCCAGCAGCTTGACAGGGTTGGGTACGAACACTGAAGCTTTCTTT,CASSLTGLGTNTEAFF
TRBJ1-2,TRBD1,TRBV27,13,NA,TGTGCCAGCAGTTCTGACAGGGGTTATGGCTACACCTTC,CASSSDRGYGYTF
TRBJ2-2,TRBD1,TRBV6-5,15,NA,TGTGCCAGCAGCCAATCCGGGACAGACACCGGGGAGCTGTTTTTT,CASSQSGTDTGELFF
TRBJ1-1,TRBD1,TRBV2,13,NA,TGTGCCAGCAGTATAACAGGGGACACTGAAGCTTTCTTT,CASSITGDTEAFF
TRBJ1-4,NA,TRBV7-9,14,NA,TGTGCCAGCAGCTTAGCAGGGTACAGGGAAAAACTGTTTTTT,CASSLAGYREKLFF
TRBJ2-2,TRBD1,TRBV18,15,once,TGTGCCAGCTCACCCCGGACAGGGGTTGGCGGGGAGCTGTTTTTT,CASSPRTGVGGELFF
TRBJ1-1,NA,TRBV5-4,13,NA,TGTGCCAGCAGCTTGGTTGGGGAGACTGAAGCTTTCTTT,CASSLVGETEAFF
TRBJ1-2,TRBD1,TRBV23-1,19,few,TGCGCCAGCAGTCAACCACCCCGGGACAGGGAATCGATAAACTATGGCTACACCTTC,CASSQPPRDRESINYGYTF
TRBJ2-7,TRBD2,TRBV11-2,16,once,TGTGCCAGCAGCTTGGGACTAGCGGGGGACTACTACGAGCAGTACTTC,CASSLGLAGDYYEQYF
TRBJ1-1,TRBD1,TRBV2,17,NA,TGTGCCAGCAGAGACGCCGGGACAGGGGGCGGGGGCACTGAAGCTTTCTTT,CASRDAGTGGGGTEAFF
TRBJ1-6,TRBD1,TRBV12-5,14,few,TGTGCTAGTCAAGAGACAGGGCACAATTCACCCCTCCACTTT,CASQETGHNSPLHF
TRBJ2-2,NA,TRBV5-1,16,NA,TGCGCCAGCAGCCAAGTGGGGGGGCTGAGCACCGGGGAGCTGTTTTTT,CASSQVGGLSTGELFF
TRBJ1-2,TRBD1,TRBV6-5,15,once,TGTGCCAGCAGTCCTAGACAGGGGGCTAACTATGGCTACACCTTC,CASSPRQGANYGYTF
TRBJ1-6,TRBD1,TRBV6-5,15,NA,TGTGCCACCCAGGGGGGTGGTCCCTATAATTCACCCCTCCACTTT,CATQGGGPYNSPLHF
TRBJ1-6,TRBD1,TRBV24-1,13,NA,TGTGCCACCCTGGACAGGGATAATTCACCCCTCCACTTT,CATLDRDNSPLHF
TRBJ1-1,NA,TRBV29-1,13,NA,TGCAGCGTTTCGACGGGGGGCCACACTGAAGCTTTCTTT,CSVSTGGHTEAFF
TRBJ1-1,TRBD1,TRBV6-5,16,NA,TGTGCCAGCAGTTTCGAAAGTGGACAGGGGAACACTGAAGCTTTCTTT,CASSFESGQGNTEAFF
TRBJ1-5,TRBD1,TRBV7-2,15,NA,TGTGCCAGCAGCCCGACAGGGGGAAGCAATCAGCCCCAGCATTTT,CASSPTGGSNQPQHF
TRBJ1-4,NA,TRBV9,14,NA,TGTGCCAGCAGCGCGCAGGGTTTGGGTGAAAAACTGTTTTTT,CASSAQGLGEKLFF
TRBJ2-5,TRBD1,TRBV11-3,15,NA,TGTGCCAGCAGCCCCATAGGACAGGGCGAAGAGACCCAGTACTTC,CASSPIGQGEETQYF
TRBJ1-5,NA,TRBV7-2,15,NA,TGTGCCAGCAGCCCCCGACAGGCTTCCAATCAGCCCCAGCATTTT,CASSPRQASNQPQHF
TRBJ2-7,TRBD2,TRBV19,16,NA,TGTGCCAGTAGTACGGTGGGACTAGCGGGGTTGTACGAGCAGTACTTC,CASSTVGLAGLYEQYF
TRBJ1-1,NA,TRBV19,14,NA,TGTGCCAGTAGTATTGGGGGGGCGAGGTCTGAAGCTTTCTTT,CASSIGGARSEAFF
TRBJ2-6,NA,TRBV6-1,18,NA,TGTGCCAGCAGTGAATACAGACAGGGAGGTTCTGGGGCCAACGTCCTGACTTTC,CASSEYRQGGSGANVLTF
TRBJ1-6,NA,TRBV3-1/TRBV3-2,17,NA,TGTGCCAGCAGCCAAGATCGGACAATAAGGTCCGTCTCACCCCTCCACTTT,CASSQDRTIRSVSPLHF
TRBJ1-2,TRBD1,TRBV11-2,17,NA,TGTGCCAGCAGCTTAAGGGGCCCGGGACAGGGGATACATGGCTACACCTTC,CASSLRGPGQGIHGYTF
TRBJ2-7,NA,TRBV19,15,NA,TGTGCCAGTAGTATGTCGGCAGGTCTCAGCTACGAGCAGTACTTC,CASSMSAGLSYEQYF
TRBJ1-1,NA,TRBV7-8,12,NA,TGTGCCAGCAGCTCCAGGGTCACTGAAGCTTTCTTT,CASSSRVTEAFF
TRBJ2-2,NA,TRBV4-1,15,once,TGCGCCAGCAGCCAACCCTTAAGGGGCACCGGGGAGCTGTTTTTT,CASSQPLRGTGELFF
TRBJ2-5,NA,TRBV5-1,15,NA,TGCGCCAGCACCACTACGGGCGGGGAGAAAGAGACCCAGTACTTC,CASTTTGGEKETQYF
TRBJ1-2,TRBD1,TRBV6-5,12,NA,TGTGCCAGCAGGGGACAGGGCCCCGGCTACACCTTC,CASRGQGPGYTF
TRBJ2-5,TRBD1,TRBV7-8,15,NA,TGTGCCAGCAGCTTAGAACCAGGGGGAATGGAGACCCAGTACTTC,CASSLEPGGMETQYF
TRBJ2-7,TRBD1,TRBV5-1,16,NA,TGCGCCAGCAGCTTGCGGACAGGTGCTATCTCCTACGAGCAGTACTTC,CASSLRTGAISYEQYF
TRBJ2-7,NA,TRBV2,13,NA,TGTGCCAGCAGTGAAGGTTGGCAGGGGATGCAGTACTTC,CASSEGWQGMQYF
TRBJ1-4,NA,TRBV10-3,13,NA,TGTGCCATCAGGGGGCAGGGGAATGAAAAACTGTTTTTT,CAIRGQGNEKLFF
TRBJ1-5,NA,TRBV7-8,15,once,TGTGCCAGCAGCTTAAGGCTACAGGGAGATCAGCCCCAGCATTTT,CASSLRLQGDQPQHF